This T cell receptor (beta chain) was sequenced for a study of blood T cell repertoires in COVID-19. Study summary: Sites in the United States, Italy and Spain provided acute and convalescent COVID-19 samples.

Enrolled through a virtual design, the participants were between 18 and 89 years of age and came from 24 US areas. The protocol was immunoSEQ multiplex PCR, while the TCRdb copy is restricted to in-frame clones and leaves out a portion. The table lists 200,000 or so clones, 80% to 85% of them singletons, with roughly 7% in the top ten. The V gene end was trimmed by 6 bases and the J gene end by 3 bases; junction bases not matched to a gene: 18. This CDR3 contains 17 residues. CDR1 and CDR2 (germline): SQVTM, ANQGSEA. The sequencing input was PBMCs or T cells enriched from blood (not recorded which). The receptor's source is a man aged 40-50 years who had recovered from COVID-19. This sequence joins TRBV29-1 and TRBJ2-3, with TRBD2 identical over 7 bases. The CDR3 nucleotides are TGCAGCGTGATACCCTTAGTTACGGGACTAAGGACAGATACGCAGTATTTT. Translated: CSVIPLVTGLRTDTQYF.